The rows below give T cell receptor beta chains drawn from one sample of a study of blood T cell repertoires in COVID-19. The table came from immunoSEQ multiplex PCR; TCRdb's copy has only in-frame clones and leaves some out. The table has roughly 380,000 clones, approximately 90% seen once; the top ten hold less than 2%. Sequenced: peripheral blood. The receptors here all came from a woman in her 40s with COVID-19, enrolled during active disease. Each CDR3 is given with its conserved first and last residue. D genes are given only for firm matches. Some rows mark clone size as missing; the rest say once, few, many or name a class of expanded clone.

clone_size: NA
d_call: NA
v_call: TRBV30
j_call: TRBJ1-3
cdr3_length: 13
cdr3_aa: CAWSSVFGNTIYF

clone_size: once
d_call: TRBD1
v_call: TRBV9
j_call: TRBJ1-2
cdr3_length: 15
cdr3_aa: CASSPRTGGRYGYTF

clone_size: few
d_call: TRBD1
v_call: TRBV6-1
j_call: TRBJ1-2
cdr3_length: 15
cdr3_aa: CASSEITGAGRGYTF

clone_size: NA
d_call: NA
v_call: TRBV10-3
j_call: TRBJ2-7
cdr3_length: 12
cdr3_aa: CAIRGGNYEQYF

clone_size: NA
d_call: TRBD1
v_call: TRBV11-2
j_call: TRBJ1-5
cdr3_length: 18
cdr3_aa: CASSPRTGKAASNQPQHF

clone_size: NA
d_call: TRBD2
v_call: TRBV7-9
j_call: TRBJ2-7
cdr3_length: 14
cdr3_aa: CASSPTAGVKEQYF

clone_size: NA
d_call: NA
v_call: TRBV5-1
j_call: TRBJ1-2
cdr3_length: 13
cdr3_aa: CASSLTTNYGYTF

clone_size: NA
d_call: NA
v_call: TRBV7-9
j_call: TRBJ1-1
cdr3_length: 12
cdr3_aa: CASSLPGSEAFF

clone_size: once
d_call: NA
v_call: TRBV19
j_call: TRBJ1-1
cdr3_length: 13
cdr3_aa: CASTRSENTEAFF

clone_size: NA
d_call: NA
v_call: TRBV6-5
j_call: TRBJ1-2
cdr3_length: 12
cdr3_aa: CASGGEGYGYTF

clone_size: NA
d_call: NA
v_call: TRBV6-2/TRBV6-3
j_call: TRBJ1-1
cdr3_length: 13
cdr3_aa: CASSPNRNTEAFF

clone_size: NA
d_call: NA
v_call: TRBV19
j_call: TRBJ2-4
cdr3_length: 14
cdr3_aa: CASSQQRAKNIQYF

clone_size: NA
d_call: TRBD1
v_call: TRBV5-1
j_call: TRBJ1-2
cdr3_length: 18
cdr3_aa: CASSHRGVASRNNYGYTF

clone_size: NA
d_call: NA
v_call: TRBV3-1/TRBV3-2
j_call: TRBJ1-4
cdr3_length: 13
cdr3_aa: CASSQDRGEKLFF

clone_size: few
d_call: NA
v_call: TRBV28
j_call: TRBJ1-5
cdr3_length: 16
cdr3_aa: CASSLNTGSMVLPQHF

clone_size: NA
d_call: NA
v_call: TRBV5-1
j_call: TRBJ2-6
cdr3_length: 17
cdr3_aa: CASSLELPSSGANVLTF

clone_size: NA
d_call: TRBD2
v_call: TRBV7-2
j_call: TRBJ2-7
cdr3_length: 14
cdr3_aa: CASSLDVGRAEQYF

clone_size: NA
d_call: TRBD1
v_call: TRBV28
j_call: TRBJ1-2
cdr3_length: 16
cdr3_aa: CASSLYSGGANYGYTF

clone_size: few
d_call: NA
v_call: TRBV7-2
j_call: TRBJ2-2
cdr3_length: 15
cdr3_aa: CASSLRHTNTGELFF

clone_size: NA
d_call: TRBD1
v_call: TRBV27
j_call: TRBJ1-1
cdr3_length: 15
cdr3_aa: CASSPLGQSLTEAFF

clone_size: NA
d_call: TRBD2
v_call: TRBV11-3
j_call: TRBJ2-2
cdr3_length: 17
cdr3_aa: CASSLALGGTDTGELFF

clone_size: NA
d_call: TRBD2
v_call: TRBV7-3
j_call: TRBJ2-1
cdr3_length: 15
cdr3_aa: CASSLLAGGHSEQFF

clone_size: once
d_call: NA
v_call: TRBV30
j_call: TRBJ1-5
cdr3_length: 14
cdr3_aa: CAWSGHTGNQPQHF

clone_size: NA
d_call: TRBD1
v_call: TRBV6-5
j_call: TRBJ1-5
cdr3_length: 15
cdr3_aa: CASSYLGQGNQPQHF

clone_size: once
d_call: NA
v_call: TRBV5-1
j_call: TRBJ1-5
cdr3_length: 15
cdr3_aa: CASSLDSVSNQPQHF

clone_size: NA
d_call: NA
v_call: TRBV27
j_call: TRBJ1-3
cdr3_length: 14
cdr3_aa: CASSPGNPGNTIYF

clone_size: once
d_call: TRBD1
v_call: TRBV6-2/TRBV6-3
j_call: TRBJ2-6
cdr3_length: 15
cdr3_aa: CASSWDSSGANVLTF

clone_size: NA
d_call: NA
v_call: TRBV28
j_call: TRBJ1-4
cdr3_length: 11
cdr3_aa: CASSSPGELFF